These T cell receptor beta chains were read from a single sample in a study of cytomegalovirus exposure and HLA in healthy donors. The repertoire was sequenced with immunoSEQ multiplex PCR; TCRdb's copy has only in-frame clones and lacks some. Among about 130,000 clones listed, around 69% were seen once. Material: PBMCs. The receptors derive from a human donor in good health. CDR3s include the opening cysteine and the closing phenylalanine or tryptophan. Fields, in order: D gene, V gene, clone size, CDR3 length, J gene, CDR3 protein, CDR3 DNA. D genes are given only for firm matches. Size is stated for part of the rows, as once, few or many counts, or as a class when the clone is expanded.

NA	TRBV2	NA	15	TRBJ1-2	CASSEPAGRNYGYTF	TGTGCCAGCAGTGAACCCGCAGGGAGGAACTATGGCTACACCTTC
NA	TRBV5-4	NA	13	TRBJ1-5	CASSFWGDQPQHF	TGTGCCAGCAGCTTTTGGGGGGATCAGCCCCAGCATTTT
NA	TRBV19	NA	15	TRBJ2-7	CASSSPGGPSYEQYF	TGTGCCAGTAGTAGCCCAGGGGGGCCGTCCTACGAGCAGTACTTC
TRBD1	TRBV7-2	NA	14	TRBJ2-2	CASSLTGKPGELFF	TGTGCCAGCAGCTTGACAGGGAAGCCCGGGGAGCTGTTTTTT
NA	TRBV7-9	NA	17	TRBJ1-5	CSSSLFTGLYSNQPQHF	TGTTCCAGCAGCTTATTTACGGGACTCTATAGCAATCAGCCCCAGCATTTT
NA	TRBV28	NA	14	TRBJ1-2	CASSLTGRTNGYTF	TGTGCCAGCAGTTTAACAGGACGGACAAACGGCTACACCTTC
NA	TRBV6-1	NA	13	TRBJ2-7	CASSAAEGYEQYF	TGTGCCAGCAGTGCGGCGGAGGGGTACGAGCAGTACTTC
TRBD1	TRBV9	NA	13	TRBJ1-2	CASSPRDRDGYTF	TGTGCCAGCAGCCCCCGGGACAGGGACGGCTACACCTTC
NA	TRBV28	NA	14	TRBJ1-2	CASSFQAGSYGYTF	TGTGCCAGCAGTTTCCAGGCAGGGTCATATGGCTACACCTTC
NA	TRBV29-1	NA	12	TRBJ2-7	CSVGPGSYEQYF	TGCAGCGTTGGCCCGGGGTCCTACGAGCAGTACTTC
NA	TRBV5-6	NA	13	TRBJ2-3	CASSAGRFSTQYF	TGTGCCAGCAGCGCTGGGAGGTTCAGCACGCAGTATTTT
TRBD2	TRBV6-4	NA	15	TRBJ2-1	CASSDSAGSYNEQFF	TGTGCCAGCAGTGACTCAGCGGGGTCCTACAATGAGCAGTTCTTC
NA	TRBV11-2	NA	15	TRBJ2-7	CASSLVSVLLGEQYF	TGTGCCAGCAGCTTAGTGAGCGTACTCCTAGGCGAGCAGTACTTC
TRBD1	TRBV6-1	few	14	TRBJ1-2	CASRSIQGAGGYTF	TGTGCCAGCAGATCTATACAGGGGGCAGGGGGCTACACCTTC
TRBD1	TRBV11-2	NA	13	TRBJ1-2	CASSLVGGGGYTF	TGTGCCAGCAGCTTAGTAGGAGGGGGCGGCTACACCTTC
NA	TRBV6-6	NA	14	TRBJ1-1	CASSYGRENTEAFF	TGTGCCAGCAGTTACGGGCGGGAGAACACTGAAGCTTTCTTT
NA	TRBV28	NA	19	TRBJ2-5	CASNQGGFSLASTQETQYF	TGTGCCAGCAACCAAGGGGGTTTCTCTCTAGCCTCCACCCAAGAGACCCAGTACTTC
TRBD2	TRBV28	NA	19	TRBJ2-1	CASFYLGTSGRESYNEQFF	TGTGCCAGCTTCTACCTTGGGACTAGCGGGAGGGAATCCTACAATGAGCAGTTCTTC
TRBD1	TRBV6-5	NA	14	TRBJ1-5	CASSQQGLDQPQHF	TGTGCCAGCAGTCAACAGGGGTTGGATCAGCCCCAGCATTTT
TRBD2	TRBV12-5	once	18	TRBJ2-2	CASGLVRGGRLDTGELFF	TGTGCTAGTGGTTTGGTAAGGGGCGGGAGGTTGGACACCGGGGAGCTGTTTTTT
NA	TRBV11-2	NA	19	TRBJ2-3	CASSLDLWGEIRGTDTQYF	TGTGCCAGCAGCTTAGATCTGTGGGGGGAAATAAGGGGCACAGATACGCAGTATTTT
NA	TRBV6-5	once	15	TRBJ1-1	CASSYSAGAGTEAFF	TGTGCCAGCAGTTACTCAGCGGGGGCAGGCACTGAAGCTTTCTTT
NA	TRBV2	NA	12	TRBJ2-3	CASKSNTDTQYF	TGTGCCAGCAAAAGCAACACAGATACGCAGTATTTT
TRBD2	TRBV2	NA	13	TRBJ2-7	CASERTSPYEQYF	TGTGCCAGCGAGAGGACTAGCCCCTACGAGCAGTACTTC
NA	TRBV7-2	NA	14	TRBJ1-2	CASSLVGEARGYTF	TGTGCCAGCAGCTTAGTAGGAGAGGCGCGAGGCTACACCTTC
NA	TRBV4-1	NA	15	TRBJ2-7	CASSQDLAEAYEQYF	TGCGCCAGCAGCCAAGATTTGGCCGAAGCCTACGAGCAGTACTTC
NA	TRBV30	NA	14	TRBJ1-2	CAWSVQGSHYGYTF	TGTGCCTGGAGTGTTCAGGGGAGTCATTATGGCTACACCTTC
NA	TRBV28	NA	17	TRBJ2-5	CASSNLVSGTLRETQYF	TGTGCCAGCAGTAACCTCGTCTCGGGGACTCTAAGGGAGACCCAGTACTTC
NA	TRBV9	NA	16	TRBJ2-1	CASSVEGPGAYNEQFF	TGTGCCAGCAGCGTAGAAGGCCCGGGGGCCTACAATGAGCAGTTCTTC
NA	TRBV29-1	few	15	TRBJ2-1	CSVSLRFSSYNEQFF	TGCAGCGTCTCCCTTAGATTTTCCTCCTACAATGAGCAGTTCTTC
NA	TRBV2	NA	15	TRBJ1-6	CASTIAGNYNSPLHF	TGTGCCAGCACTATTGCGGGAAATTATAATTCACCCCTCCACTTT
NA	TRBV5-4	NA	13	TRBJ1-3	CASSLTGTDTIYF	TGTGCCAGCAGCTTAACAGGGACGGACACCATATATTTT
NA	TRBV7-2	NA	17	TRBJ2-5	CASSLSSGVGGQQTQYF	TGTGCCAGCAGCTTATCGTCGGGGGTCGGGGGGCAACAGACCCAGTACTTC
TRBD1	TRBV7-9	NA	18	TRBJ1-5	CASSLGRTGVDSNQPQHF	TGTGCCAGCAGCTTAGGACGGACAGGGGTCGATAGCAATCAGCCCCAGCATTTT
NA	TRBV7-3	NA	14	TRBJ2-3	CASGRGGYTDTQYF	TGTGCCAGCGGGAGAGGCGGGTACACAGATACGCAGTATTTT
TRBD2	TRBV6-1	NA	15	TRBJ2-2	CASRGLAGSTGELFF	TGTGCCAGCAGGGGACTAGCGGGAAGCACCGGGGAGCTGTTTTTT
NA	TRBV7-9	NA	19	TRBJ2-1	CASSLTTGPMGSSYNEQFF	TGTGCCAGCAGCTTAACGACAGGTCCCATGGGTAGCTCCTACAATGAGCAGTTCTTC
NA	TRBV7-9	NA	16	TRBJ2-6	CASSLGGFSGANVLTF	TGTGCCAGCAGCTTAGGAGGTTTCTCTGGGGCCAACGTCCTGACTTTC
NA	TRBV15	NA	13	TRBJ2-7	CATSVQTSYEQYF	TGTGCCACCAGTGTACAGACCTCCTACGAGCAGTACTTC
NA	TRBV2	NA	15	TRBJ1-6	CASSVQGNSNSPLHF	TGTGCCAGCAGTGTACAGGGTAACAGTAATTCACCCCTCCACTTT
TRBD1	TRBV7-6	NA	15	TRBJ2-5	CASSPRGWAGETQYF	TGTGCCAGCAGCCCCAGGGGGTGGGCGGGTGAGACCCAGTACTTC
NA	TRBV11-2	NA	15	TRBJ1-5	CASSLAEGGNQPQHF	TGTGCCAGCAGCCTCGCGGAGGGTGGCAATCAGCCCCAGCATTTT
NA	TRBV10-3	NA	12	TRBJ2-7	CAIRTDSYEQYF	TGTGCCATCAGAACAGACTCCTACGAGCAGTACTTC
TRBD2	TRBV4-3	NA	16	TRBJ2-1	CASSPQGAGRGNEQFF	TGCGCCAGCAGCCCCCAGGGAGCGGGACGAGGGAATGAGCAGTTCTTC
NA	TRBV6-1	NA	17	TRBJ2-7	CASSEPRIGTLHYEQYF	TGTGCCAGCAGTGAACCCCGTATAGGGACACTTCACTACGAGCAGTACTTC
NA	TRBV12-5	NA	17	TRBJ1-2	CASGLVVTREINYGYTF	TGTGCTAGTGGTTTGGTAGTTACCAGGGAAATTAACTATGGCTACACCTTC
NA	TRBV7-2	few	13	TRBJ2-4	CASSFRRGDIQYF	TGTGCCAGCAGCTTTAGGAGAGGTGACATTCAGTACTTC
NA	TRBV9	NA	16	TRBJ2-2	CASSARDISLTGELFF	TGTGCCAGCAGCGCACGGGATATCTCCTTGACCGGGGAGCTGTTTTTT